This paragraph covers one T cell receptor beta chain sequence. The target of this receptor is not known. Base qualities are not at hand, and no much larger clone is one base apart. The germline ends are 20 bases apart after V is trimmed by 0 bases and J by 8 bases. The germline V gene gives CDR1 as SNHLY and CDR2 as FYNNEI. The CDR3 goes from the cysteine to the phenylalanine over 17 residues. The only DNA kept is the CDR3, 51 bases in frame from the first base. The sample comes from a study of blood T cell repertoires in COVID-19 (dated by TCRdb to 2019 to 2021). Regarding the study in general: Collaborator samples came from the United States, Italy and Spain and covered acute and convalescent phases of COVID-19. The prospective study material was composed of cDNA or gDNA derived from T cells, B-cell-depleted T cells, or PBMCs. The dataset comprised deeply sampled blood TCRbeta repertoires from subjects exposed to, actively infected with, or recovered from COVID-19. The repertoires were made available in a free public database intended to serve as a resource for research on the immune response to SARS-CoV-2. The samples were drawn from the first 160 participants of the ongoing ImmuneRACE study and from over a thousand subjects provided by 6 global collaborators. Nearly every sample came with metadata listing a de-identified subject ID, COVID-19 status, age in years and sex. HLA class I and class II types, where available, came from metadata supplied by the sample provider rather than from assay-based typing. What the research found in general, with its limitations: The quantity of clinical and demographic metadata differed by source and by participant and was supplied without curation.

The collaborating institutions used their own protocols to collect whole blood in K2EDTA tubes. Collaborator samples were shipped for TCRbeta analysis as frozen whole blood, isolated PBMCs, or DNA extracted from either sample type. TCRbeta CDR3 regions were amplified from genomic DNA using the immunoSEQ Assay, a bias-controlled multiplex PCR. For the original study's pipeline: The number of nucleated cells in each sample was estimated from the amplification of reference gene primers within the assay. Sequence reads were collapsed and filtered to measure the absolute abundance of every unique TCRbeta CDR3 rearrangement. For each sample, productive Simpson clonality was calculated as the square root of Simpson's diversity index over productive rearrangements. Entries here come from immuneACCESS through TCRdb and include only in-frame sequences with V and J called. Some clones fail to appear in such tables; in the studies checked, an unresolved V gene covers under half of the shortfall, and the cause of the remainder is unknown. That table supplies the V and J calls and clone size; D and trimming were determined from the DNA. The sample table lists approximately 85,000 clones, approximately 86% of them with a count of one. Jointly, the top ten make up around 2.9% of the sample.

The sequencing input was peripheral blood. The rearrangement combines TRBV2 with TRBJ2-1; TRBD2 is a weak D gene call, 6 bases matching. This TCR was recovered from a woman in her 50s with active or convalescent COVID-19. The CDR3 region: CASSEARRGQSNDEQFF. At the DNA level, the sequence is TGTGCCAGCAGTGAAGCACGGCGGGGCCAGAGTAATGATGAGCAGTTCTTC.